One and the same sample provided the 19 T cell receptor beta chains below, sequenced in a study of identical twins. A single record per CDR3 protein comes from TCRdb applying MiXCR to the 5' RACE reads. This sample yields approximately 670,000 distinct CDR3 sequences, of which 6.1% are seen a single time; approximately 2% belongs to the top ten. The specimen was naive T cells sorted from blood. These receptor sequences come from a man aged 18 to 30 in good health.

This clonotype was seen repeatedly, ten times or more. V is TRBV29-1 and J is TRBJ2-5; 10 bases agree with TRBD2. The ends lost 6 bases at V and 1 base at J; junction bases unmatched: 8. Germline V gene data show CDR1 as SQVTM and CDR2 as ANQGSEA. This CDR3 has 15 amino acids. CDR3 nucleotides: TGCAGCGTGGAAAGAACTAGCGGGATCCAAGAGACCCAGTACTTC. Its protein is CSVERTSGIQETQYF.

This clonotype was found many times. The chain couples TRBV12-3 or TRBV12-4 to TRBJ2-1; TRBD2 agrees at 8 bases. This CDR3 is built from 14 residues. The J segment lost 7 bases and the V segment lost 3 bases, leaving 5 bases of the junction unmatched. This CDR3 reads CASSLFSGTNEQFF. The CDR3 DNA follows: TGTGCCAGCAGTTTGTTTAGCGGGACAAATGAGCAGTTCTTC.

This clonotype was seen ten or more times. V gene TRBV20-1 combines with J gene TRBJ2-2; TRBD2 matches 9 bases. V shed 1 base and J 3 bases; nucleotides not matched to a gene: 6. Germline values: CDR1 DFQATT, CDR2 SNEGSKA (reference sequence). The CDR3 runs to 16 residues. CDR3 region: CSARVGTSSHTGELFF. The DNA of the CDR3 is TGCAGTGCTAGAGTTGGGACTAGCTCCCACACCGGGGAGCTGTTTTTT.

This clonotype has a handful of counts. The rearrangement links TRBV5-5 to TRBJ2-7; D gene uncertain. Germline lookup yields CDR1 SGHKS and CDR2 YYEKEE (reference sequence). The V gene lost 4 bases and the J gene lost 4 bases, with 18 bases spanning the gap. CDR3 length equals 15 residues. CDR3 nucleotides: TGTGCCAGCAGCCCTATGACAAGTCCAGCGTACGAGCAGTACGTC. This encodes CASSPMTSPAYEQYV.

This clonotype came up a few times. This is likely a read error, given that the CDR3 carries no conserved phenylalanine or tryptophan at its end. V usage is TRBV2 and J usage is TRBJ2-7, with a weak D call TRBD1 (5 bases). CDR3 length: 14 residues. Trimming shortened V by 5 bases and J by 4 bases, and 15 bases separated the two germline ends. Germline V gene lookup returns CDR1 SNHLY and CDR2 FYNNEI. The CDR3 here is CASSRTQNLYEQYY. DNA for the CDR3: TGTGCCAGCAGTCGGACACAAAACCTTTACGAGCAGTACTAC.

In its sample, this clonotype was seen a few times. The V and J genes are TRBV10-1 and TRBJ2-1; 12 positions match TRBD2. CDR1 is WNHNN and CDR2 is SYGVQD in the germline V gene (reference sequence). J lost 4 bases, V lost 2 bases, and 3 bases had no gene match. This CDR3 contains 16 residues. The CDR3 DNA is TGCGCCAGCAGTGAGCTGACTAGCGGGAGATACAATGAGCAGTTCTTC. Its translation: CASSELTSGRYNEQFF.

This clonotype was detected many times. The chain uses TRBV7-2 and TRBJ1-6, with a tentative D call TRBD1 (5 bases). The germline gives CDR1 SGHTA, CDR2 FQGNSA. The CDR3 consists of 17 residues. V was shortened by 2 bases and J by 9 bases, with 20 bases between the two germline ends. Here the CDR3 DNA reads TGTGCCAGCAGCTTAACGGGGGGAGGAGGATCTGGTTCACCCCTCCACTTT. Encoded protein: CASSLTGGGGSGSPLHF.

The chain uses TRBV20-1 and TRBJ2-1; possibly TRBD2 for D (6 bases). The V gene lost 4 bases and the J gene lost 7 bases, with 20 bases spanning the gap. CDR1 and CDR2 from the germline V gene are DFQATT and SNEGSKA (reference sequence). The CDR3 runs to 15 residues. As DNA, the CDR3 is TGCAGTGCTACCGGGACCAGAAGCCGGGGGAATGAGCAGTTCTTC. Translating it yields CSATGTRSRGNEQFF.

The chain joins TRBV6-2 or TRBV6-3 to TRBJ2-7; 8 bases align to TRBD1. J was trimmed by 6 bases and V by 0 bases; bases with no gene match: 7. Germline V gene data show CDR1 as MNHEY and CDR2 as SVGEGT. There are 15 residues in the CDR3. CDR3 in DNA: TGTGCCAGCAGTTACTCGTTCGGACAGGGCTCCGAGCAGTACTTC. It specifies CASSYSFGQGSEQYF.

This clonotype was counted between two and nine times. The chain joins TRBV10-3 to TRBJ2-3, with a weak D call TRBD2 (6 bases). CDR1 is ENHRY, CDR2 SYGVKD, per germline. This CDR3 has 13 amino acids. V shed 6 bases and J shed 12 bases, with 19 bases lying between them. CDR3 nucleotide sequence: TGTGCCATCAGGGGGGAGCCGGGGGTCCCTCAGTATTTT. Protein product: CAIRGEPGVPQYF.

There are a few counts of this clonotype. This chain uses TRBV12-3 or TRBV12-4 with TRBJ1-2, with D possibly TRBD1 on 5 matching bases. The V end was cut by 1 base, the J end by 3 bases, with 12 bases between. There are 15 residues in the CDR3. CDR3: CASSLEGGADYGYTF. CDR3 DNA sequence: TGTGCCAGCAGTTTAGAGGGAGGGGCAGACTATGGCTACACCTTC.

In this sample, this clonotype turned up a few times. V gene TRBV5-1 combines with J gene TRBJ2-1; 9 positions match TRBD2. This CDR3 is built from 13 residues. The V segment lost 5 bases and the J segment 7 bases; nucleotides outside the gene matches: 4. CDR1 is SGHRS and CDR2 is YFSETQ in the germline V gene. CDR3 in DNA: TGCGCCAGCAGGTTTAGCGGGAGAAATGAGCAGTTCTTC. Translated, it gives CASRFSGRNEQFF.

CDR3 DNA: TGTGCCAGCAGCCCATCGACAGGTCTCGCCGAGCAGTACTTC. Translating it yields CASSPSTGLAEQYF. This chain connects TRBV7-2 to TRBJ2-7; TRBD1 might be the D (6 bases). The CDR3 contains 14 residues. Per the germline V gene, CDR1 is SGHTA and CDR2 is FQGNSA. Trimming pared 5 bases from V and 6 bases from J, leaving 17 bases between.

V and J are TRBV30 and TRBJ1-5; D is ambiguous. The V and J ends lost 1 base and 7 bases respectively, with 11 bases between them. The germline gives CDR1 GTSNPN, CDR2 SVGIG (reference sequence). This CDR3 has 13 residues. CDR3 amino acids: CAWSAGTGQPQHF. The CDR3, as DNA: TGTGCCTGGAGTGCTGGCACGGGGCAGCCCCAGCATTTT.

This sequence joins TRBV6-1 and TRBJ2-3; 9 bases match TRBD2. This CDR3 comprises 15 residues. Germline V gene lookup returns CDR1 MNHNS and CDR2 SASEGT. The V gene end was trimmed by 1 base and the J gene end by 6 bases; junction bases not matched to a gene: 5. This CDR3 is CASSEVASGTDTQYF. CDR3 nucleotides: TGTGCCAGCAGTGAAGTTGCTAGCGGGACGGATACGCAGTATTTT.

This clonotype was seen repeatedly, ten times or more. The chain links TRBV5-1 to TRBJ2-3, with no clear D. V lost 1 base, J lost 6 bases, and 6 bases lay in between. Germline-derived CDR1 and CDR2 are SGHRS and YFSETQ. The CDR3 has 12 residues. The chain's CDR3 is CASSLQRDTQYF. DNA of the CDR3: TGCGCCAGCAGCTTGCAGCGCGATACGCAGTATTTT.

This clonotype showed up many times. The chain employs TRBV27 and TRBJ2-1; D is unclear. V lost 6 bases and J 5 bases, leaving 8 bases between the germline ends. Per germline, CDR1 MNHEY and CDR2 SMNVEV (reference sequence). CDR3 length equals 12 residues. CDR3 loop: CASSHSHNEQFF. The DNA of the CDR3 is TGTGCCAGCAGCCACAGCCACAATGAGCAGTTCTTC.

The chain has TRBV7-9 and TRBJ2-2, with 12 nucleotides matching TRBD2. This CDR3 has 17 amino acids. Germline V gene lookup returns CDR1 SEHNR and CDR2 FQNEAQ (reference sequence). V trimming: 5 bases; J trimming: 2 bases; junction bases outside the gene matches: 6. CDR3 residues: CASSRPSGRVNTGELFF. CDR3 coding DNA: TGTGCCAGCAGCCGGCCTAGCGGGAGGGTCAACACCGGGGAGCTGTTTTTT.

The chain links TRBV6-1 to TRBJ1-2, with a weak D call TRBD1 (6 bases). V shed 2 bases and J shed 0 bases, with 10 bases lying between them. The V gene's germline CDR1 is MNHNS and CDR2 SASEGT. The CDR3 covers 15 residues. The CDR3 is CASSELGHPNYGYTF. CDR3 sequence (DNA): TGTGCCAGCAGTGAACTGGGACATCCTAACTATGGCTACACCTTC.